This T cell receptor beta chain was found in a study of T cell repertoires in cytomegalovirus infection. On the study more broadly: The study used recently identified HLA-C-restricted and well-studied HLA-B-restricted CMV epitopes. CMV infection plus the matching HLA type was flagged by public TCR beta signatures. General study results and limits: Within the response measured ex vivo, HLA-C-restricted CMV-specific TCR beta clonotypes were dominant.

One entry per CDR3 protein, called by TCRdb with MiXCR from the reads. The sample includes hundreds of thousands of distinct CDR3 sequences, roughly a third seen only once; the top ten take roughly 15%. V gave up 6 bases and J gave up 1 base, with 9 bases separating them. Germline loops: CDR1 LGHDT, CDR2 YNNKEL (reference sequence). CDR3 length equals 13 residues. This clonotype was seen a few times. Its antigen is not identified. Sequenced here: cultured PBMCs, sampled from culture after CMV antigen stimulation. The chain recombines TRBV3-1 with TRBJ1-2; D remains ambiguous. The receptor was derived from a human donor in good health (CMV status not recorded). Some clones in this sample may be carry-over from other donors' samples. The CDR3, as DNA: TGTGCCAGCAGTTTTGACGGTAACTATGGCTACACCTTC. Translated: CASSFDGNYGYTF.